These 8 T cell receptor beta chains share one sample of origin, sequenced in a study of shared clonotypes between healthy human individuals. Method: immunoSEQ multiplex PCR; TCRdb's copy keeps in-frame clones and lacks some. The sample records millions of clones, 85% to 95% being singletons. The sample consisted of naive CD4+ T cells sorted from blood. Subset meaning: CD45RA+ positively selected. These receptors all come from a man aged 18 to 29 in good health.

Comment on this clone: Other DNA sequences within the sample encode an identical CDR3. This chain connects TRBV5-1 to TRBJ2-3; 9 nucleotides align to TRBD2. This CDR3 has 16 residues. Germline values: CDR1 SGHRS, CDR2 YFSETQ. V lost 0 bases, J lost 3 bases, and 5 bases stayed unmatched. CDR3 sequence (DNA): TGCGCCAGCAGCTTGGAGCGGGGGGCCGGGACAGATACGCAGTATTTT. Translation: CASSLERGAGTDTQYF.

The CDR3 DNA follows: TGTGCCTGGAATGGGGACAGAGCCTATGGCTACACCTTC. This translates into CAWNGDRAYGYTF. This chain uses TRBV30 with TRBJ1-2; 7 nucleotides agree with TRBD1. The CDR3 contains 13 residues. V gave up 4 bases and J gave up 4 bases; unmatched junction bases: 6. Looked up from germline, CDR1 is GTSNPN and CDR2 is SVGIG (reference sequence).

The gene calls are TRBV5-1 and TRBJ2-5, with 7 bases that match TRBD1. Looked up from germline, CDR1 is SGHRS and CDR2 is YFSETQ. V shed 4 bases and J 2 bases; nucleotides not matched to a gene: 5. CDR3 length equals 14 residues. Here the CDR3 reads CASSTGARQETQYF. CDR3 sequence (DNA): TGCGCCAGCAGCACAGGGGCCCGGCAAGAGACCCAGTACTTC.

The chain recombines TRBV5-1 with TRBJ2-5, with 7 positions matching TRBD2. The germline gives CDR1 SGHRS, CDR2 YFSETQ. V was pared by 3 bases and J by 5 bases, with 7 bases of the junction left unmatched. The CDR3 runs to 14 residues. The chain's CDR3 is CASSSIAGGETQYF. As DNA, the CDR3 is TGCGCCAGCAGCTCTATAGCGGGTGGGGAGACCCAGTACTTC.

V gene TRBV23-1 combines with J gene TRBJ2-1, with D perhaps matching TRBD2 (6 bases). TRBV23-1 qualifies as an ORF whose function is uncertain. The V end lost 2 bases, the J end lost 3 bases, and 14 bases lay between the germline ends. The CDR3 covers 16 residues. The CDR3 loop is CASSQSRDCYYNEQFF. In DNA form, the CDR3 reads TGCGCCAGCAGTCAAAGCCGGGACTGTTACTACAATGAGCAGTTCTTC.

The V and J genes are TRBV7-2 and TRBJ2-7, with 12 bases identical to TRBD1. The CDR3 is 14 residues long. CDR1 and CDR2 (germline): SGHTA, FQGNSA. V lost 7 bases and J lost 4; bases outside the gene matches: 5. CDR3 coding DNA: TGTGCCAGCAATTGGGACAGGGGGCCTTACGAGCAGTACTTC. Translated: CASNWDRGPYEQYF.

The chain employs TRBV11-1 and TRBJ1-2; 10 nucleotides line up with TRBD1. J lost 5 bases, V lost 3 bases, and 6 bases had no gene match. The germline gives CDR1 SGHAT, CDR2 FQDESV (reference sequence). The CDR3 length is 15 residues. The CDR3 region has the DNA TGTGCCAGCAGCTTTAGGGACAGGGGACCTTATGGCTACACCTTC. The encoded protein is CASSFRDRGPYGYTF.

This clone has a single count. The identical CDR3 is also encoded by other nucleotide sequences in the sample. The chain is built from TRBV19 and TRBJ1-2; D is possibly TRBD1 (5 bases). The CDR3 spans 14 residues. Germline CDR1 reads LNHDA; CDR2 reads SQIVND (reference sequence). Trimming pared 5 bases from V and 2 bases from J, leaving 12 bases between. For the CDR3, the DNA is TGTGCCAGTAGTCCCGGGACGGGGAACTATGGCTACACCTTC. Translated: CASSPGTGNYGYTF.